A single TCR beta chain is shown here with its context. Its target antigen remains unknown. No base quality information exists; no much larger clone differs at one position. RNA was extracted using the RNeasy kit, and roughly 0.5 to 1 ug of the RNA was reverse transcribed with random hexamers. The immunoSEQ multiplex PCR assay, which covers 54 Vbeta and 13 Jbeta segments, was used to amplify TCR beta CDR3 regions. To correct PCR amplification bias, a synthetic template baseline was used for both primer optimization and computational correction. From the authors' description of their analysis: Reads were annotated to V, D and J genes per IMGT and analyzed with immunoSEQ Analyzer, keeping only productive sequences. Clonality was calculated as one minus the Shannon entropy normalized by log2 of the number of productive unique sequences. Public and private clones were assessed among the 100 most prevalent clones of each patient and control. Clones were defined as Susac-specific if absent from the healthy and MS cohorts, from 1052 published viral clones and from other ImmuneACCESS disease sequences. TCRdb passed the public sequencing reads through fastp at Q25 and MiXCR, retaining productive beta sequences. Every CDR3 protein is listed once, alongside the most common genes and DNA of its rows. TCRdb, not the authors, supplied the V and J calls. The sample has about 140,000 distinct CDR3 sequences on record, about 95% of them singletons. The ten top clones hold about 0.11% of the sample.

Peripheral blood CD8+ and CD4+ T cells from healthy donors, Susac syndrome patients and multiple sclerosis patients were profiled by high-throughput TCR beta sequencing. The multiple sclerosis controls were treatment-naive patients who had stable or active relapsing-remitting disease and met the revised McDonald criteria. Bulk CD8+ and CD4+ T cells were purified by magnetic negative isolation, whereas CD8+ TEMRA cells were enriched by FACS. Blood was drawn into EDTA tubes, processed within 24 hours, and PBMCs were isolated by density gradient centrifugation. PBMCs intended for TCR sequencing were cryopreserved in liquid nitrogen and thawed later in a water bath at 37 degrees C. A purity of at least 90% was achieved for sorted or isolated CD4+, CD8+ and CD8+ TEMRA cells. This record belongs to a study of CD8 T cells in Susac syndrome (dated by TCRdb to the late 2010s). Background for the entire study: Whether CD8+ T cell activation and differentiation in Susac syndrome was antigen driven was tested using repertoire sequencing.

The cysteine opens and the phenylalanine closes a CDR3 of 16 amino acids. CDR3 DNA is the only sequence kept; it has 48 bases, read in frame from the first base. The V and J ends are trimmed by 0 bases and 5 bases, leaving 16 bases between them. Via the germline V gene, CDR1 is LGHNA and CDR2 YSLEER. General conclusions and limits of the study: The number of individuals in the TCR sequencing and HLA analysis was acknowledged as relatively small.

Recombination joined TRBV4-3 with TRBJ1-1; a tentative D match to TRBD1 spans 5 bases. The source of this sequence is a human donor with multiple sclerosis. Specimen: CD4+ T cells from PBMCs. The CDR3 region reads CASSQDNIAGSTEAFF. In nucleotide form, the sequence is TGCGCCAGCAGCCAAGATAATATCGCAGGGTCGACTGAAGCTTTCTTT.